This T cell receptor (beta chain) is drawn from a study of cytomegalovirus exposure and HLA in healthy donors. Notes on this clone: Its antigen is not identified.

Germline V gives CDR1 SGHRS, CDR2 YFSETQ. The CDR3 contains 15 residues. The V and J ends lost 6 bases and 6 bases, in that order; junction bases with no gene match: 6. Data came from immunoSEQ multiplex PCR; TCRdb stores just in-frame clones and leaves some out. The sample holds 200,000 or so clones, about nine tenths seen once. Whole-study results and caveats: Both high specificity and high sensitivity reportedly marked the classifier's diagnosis of cytomegalovirus status. Cytomegalovirus-associated status was assigned to about 170 TCR beta chains.

The J gene is TRBJ2-1, the V gene TRBV5-1; TRBD2 aligns across 13 bases. Sequenced input: PBMCs. The TCR comes from a woman under 30 in good health and CMV-seronegative. CDR3 amino acids: CASIPLAGGSNEQFF. The CDR3 bases are TGCGCCAGCATCCCACTAGCGGGAGGGAGCAATGAGCAGTTCTTC.